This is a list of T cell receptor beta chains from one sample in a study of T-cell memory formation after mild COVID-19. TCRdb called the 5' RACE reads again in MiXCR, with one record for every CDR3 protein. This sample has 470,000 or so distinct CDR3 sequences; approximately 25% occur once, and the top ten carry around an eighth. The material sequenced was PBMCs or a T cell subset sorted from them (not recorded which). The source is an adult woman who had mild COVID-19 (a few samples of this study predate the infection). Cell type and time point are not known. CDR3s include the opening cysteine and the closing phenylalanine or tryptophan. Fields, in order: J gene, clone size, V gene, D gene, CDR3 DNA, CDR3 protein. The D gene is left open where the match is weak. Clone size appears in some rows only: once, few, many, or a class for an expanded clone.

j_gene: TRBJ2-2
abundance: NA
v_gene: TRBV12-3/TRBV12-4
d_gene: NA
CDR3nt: TGTGCCAGCAGTGGACAGACGATCACCGGGGAGCTGTTTTTT
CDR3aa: CASSGQTITGELFF

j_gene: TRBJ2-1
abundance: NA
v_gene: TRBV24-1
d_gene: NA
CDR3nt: TGTGCCACCAGTTCCTCCCTAGTGACGAGTGAGCAGTTCTTC
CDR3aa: CATSSSLVTSEQFF

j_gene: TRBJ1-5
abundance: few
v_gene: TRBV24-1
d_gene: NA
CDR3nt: TGTGCCACCAGTCGAACAGGGCCAGGGATTCAGCCCCAGCATTTT
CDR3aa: CATSRTGPGIQPQHF

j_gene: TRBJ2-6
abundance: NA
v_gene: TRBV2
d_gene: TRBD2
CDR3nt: TGTGCCAGCAGTCTAACTAGCGGGGGCTCTGGGGCCAACGTCCTGACTTTC
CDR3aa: CASSLTSGGSGANVLTF

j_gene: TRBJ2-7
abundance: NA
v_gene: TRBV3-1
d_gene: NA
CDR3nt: TGTGCCAGCAGCCACTCCTCGCTATACGAGCAGTACTTC
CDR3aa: CASSHSSLYEQYF

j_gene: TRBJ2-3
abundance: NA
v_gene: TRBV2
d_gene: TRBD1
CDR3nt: TGTGCCAGCAGTGAATCCCTCTGGACAGGGACTAGCACAGATACGCAGTATTTT
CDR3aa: CASSESLWTGTSTDTQYF

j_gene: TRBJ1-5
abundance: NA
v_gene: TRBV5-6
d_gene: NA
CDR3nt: TGTGCCAGCAGCTTCGGGACACAGCGTCAGCCCCAGCATTTT
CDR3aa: CASSFGTQRQPQHF

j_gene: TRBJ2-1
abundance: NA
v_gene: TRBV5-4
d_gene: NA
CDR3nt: TGTGCCAGCAGGGATGCAGGGAGGTCTACAGGTGAGCAGTTCTTC
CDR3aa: CASRDAGRSTGEQFF

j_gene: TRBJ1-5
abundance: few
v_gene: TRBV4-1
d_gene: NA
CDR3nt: TGCGCCAGCAGCCAAGACCCGCAAGGAGGGGGTCAGCCCCAGCATTTT
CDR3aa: CASSQDPQGGGQPQHF

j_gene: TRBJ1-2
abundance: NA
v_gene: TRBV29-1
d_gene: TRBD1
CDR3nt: TGCAGCGTTGAGACAGGGGCTTTCTATGGCTACACCTTC
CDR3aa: CSVETGAFYGYTF

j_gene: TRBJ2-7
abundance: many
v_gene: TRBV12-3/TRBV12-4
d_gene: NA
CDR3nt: TGTGCCAGCAGTTTTCGGGGTACCTACGAGCAGTACTTC
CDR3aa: CASSFRGTYEQYF

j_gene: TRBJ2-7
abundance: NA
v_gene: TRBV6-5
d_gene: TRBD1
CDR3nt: TGTGCCAGCAGTACCTCCGGGACAGGGCCCTACGAGCAGTACTTC
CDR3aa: CASSTSGTGPYEQYF

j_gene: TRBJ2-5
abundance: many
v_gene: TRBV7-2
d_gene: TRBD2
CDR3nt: TGTGCCAGCTCACTCGGGCTAGCGGGGGAGACCCAGTACTTC
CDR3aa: CASSLGLAGETQYF

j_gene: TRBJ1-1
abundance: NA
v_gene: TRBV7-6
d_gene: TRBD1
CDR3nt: TGTGCCAGCAGCTTAAACAGGGGGGAGGGCACTGAAGCTTTCTTT
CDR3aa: CASSLNRGEGTEAFF

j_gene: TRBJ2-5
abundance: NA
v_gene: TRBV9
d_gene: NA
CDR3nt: TGTGCCAGCAGCCAAGGGACTCGACACCAAGAGACCCAGTACTTC
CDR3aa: CASSQGTRHQETQYF

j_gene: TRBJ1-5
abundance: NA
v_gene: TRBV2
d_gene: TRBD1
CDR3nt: TGTGCCAGCAGTGATACAGGGGGCGGGGGCCAGCCCCAGCATTTT
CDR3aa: CASSDTGGGGQPQHF

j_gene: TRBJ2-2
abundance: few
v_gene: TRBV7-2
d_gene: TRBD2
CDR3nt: TGTGCCAGCAGGGCGGGCCCGCTAGCGGGAATCGGGGAGCTGTTTTTT
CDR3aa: CASRAGPLAGIGELFF

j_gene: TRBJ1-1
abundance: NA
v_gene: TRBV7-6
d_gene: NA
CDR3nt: TGTGCCAGCAGCTGCCCCAAGATTCAAGCCCAGTGGGATCACCCGGGGGAAGCTTTCTTT
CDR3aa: CASSCPKIQAQWDHPGEAFF

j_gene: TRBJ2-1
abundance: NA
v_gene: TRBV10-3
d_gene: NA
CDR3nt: TGTGCCATCAGTGAGTCGGGGGGTGTTGAGCAGTTCTTC
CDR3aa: CAISESGGVEQFF

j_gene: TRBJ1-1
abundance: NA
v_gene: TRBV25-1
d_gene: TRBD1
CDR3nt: TGTGCCAGCAGTGAATTCGGGACAGGGGTGAACACTGAAGCTTTCTTT
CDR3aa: CASSEFGTGVNTEAFF

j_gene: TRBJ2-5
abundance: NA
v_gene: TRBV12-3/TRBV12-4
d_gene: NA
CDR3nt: TGTGCAACCCGTAGGGGGTCCGCTCAAGAGACCCAGTACTTC
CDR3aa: CATRRGSAQETQYF

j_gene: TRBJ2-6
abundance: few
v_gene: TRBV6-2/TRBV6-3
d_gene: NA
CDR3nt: TGTGCCAGCAGTTACAAGCATTTCTATGGGTCCCGACCTGGGGCCAACGTCCTGACTTTC
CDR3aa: CASSYKHFYGSRPGANVLTF

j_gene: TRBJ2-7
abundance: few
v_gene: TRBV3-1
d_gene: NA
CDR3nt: TGTGCCAGCAGCCTAAGGGGGTTATCCTCCTACGAGCAGTACTTC
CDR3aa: CASSLRGLSSYEQYF

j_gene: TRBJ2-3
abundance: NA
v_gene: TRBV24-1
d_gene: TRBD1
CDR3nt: TGTGCCACCAGTGATTTCCCCGGGACAGGGGGCGCAGATACGCAGTATTTT
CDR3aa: CATSDFPGTGGADTQYF

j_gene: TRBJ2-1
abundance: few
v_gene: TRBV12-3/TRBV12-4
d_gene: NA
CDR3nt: TGTGCCAGCGCGTCCGTAACGCATTGGCAGTTCTTC
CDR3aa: CASASVTHWQFF

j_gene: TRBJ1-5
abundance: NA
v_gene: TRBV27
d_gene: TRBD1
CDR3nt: TGTGCCAGCAGTTTAGGGGGACAGTTAAGCAATCAGCCCCAGCATTTT
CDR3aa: CASSLGGQLSNQPQHF

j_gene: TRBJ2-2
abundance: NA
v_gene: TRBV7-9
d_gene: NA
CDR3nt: TGTGCCAGCAGCACAGAAGGAGTCGCGGGGTACACCGGGGAGCTGTTTTTT
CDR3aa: CASSTEGVAGYTGELFF

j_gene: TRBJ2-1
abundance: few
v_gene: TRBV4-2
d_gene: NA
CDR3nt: TGTGCCAGCAGCCAAGGACCGGGTGAGCAGTTCTTC
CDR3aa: CASSQGPGEQFF

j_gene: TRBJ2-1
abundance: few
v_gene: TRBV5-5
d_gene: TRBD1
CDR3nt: TGTGCCAGCAGCTTGGGTGACAGGGAAAGCTCCTACAATGAGCAGTTCTTC
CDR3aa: CASSLGDRESSYNEQFF

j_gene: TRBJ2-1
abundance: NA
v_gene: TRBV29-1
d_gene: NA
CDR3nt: TGCAGCGTCGAGGCCAAGTCCAATGAGCAGTTCTTC
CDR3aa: CSVEAKSNEQFF

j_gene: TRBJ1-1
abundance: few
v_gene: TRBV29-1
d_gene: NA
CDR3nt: TGCAGCGTCGAGTACGGGCACACTGAAGCTTTCTTT
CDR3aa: CSVEYGHTEAFF

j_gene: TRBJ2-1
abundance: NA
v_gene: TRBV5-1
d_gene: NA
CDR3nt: TGCGCCAGCAAGAGTGGCGGAGACAATGAGCAGTTCTTC
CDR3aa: CASKSGGDNEQFF

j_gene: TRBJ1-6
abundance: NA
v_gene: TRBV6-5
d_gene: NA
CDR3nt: TGTGCCAGCAGTTACTCGAACCGGCAGGTTTTTAATTCACCCCTCCACTTT
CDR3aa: CASSYSNRQVFNSPLHF

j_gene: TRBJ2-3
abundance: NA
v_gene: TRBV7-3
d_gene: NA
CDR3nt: TGTGCCAGCAGCTTATGGGGGGCCACCACAGATACGCAGTATTTT
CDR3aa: CASSLWGATTDTQYF

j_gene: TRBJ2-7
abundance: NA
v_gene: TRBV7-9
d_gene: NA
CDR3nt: TGTGCCAGCAGCTTAGGAGTTTCGGCCTACGAGCAGTACTTC
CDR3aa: CASSLGVSAYEQYF

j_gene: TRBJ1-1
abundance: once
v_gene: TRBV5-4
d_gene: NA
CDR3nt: TGTGCCAGCAGCTTCCGGGACTTTCGGAACACTGAAGCTTTCTTT
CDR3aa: CASSFRDFRNTEAFF

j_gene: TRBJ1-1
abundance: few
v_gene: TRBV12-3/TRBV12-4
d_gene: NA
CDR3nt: TGTGCCAGCGGGTATCAGGTGAACACTGAAGCTTTCTTT
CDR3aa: CASGYQVNTEAFF

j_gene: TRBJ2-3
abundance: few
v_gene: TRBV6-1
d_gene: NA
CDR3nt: TGTGCCACCAATCCAGGTGACGGCGATACGCAGTATTTT
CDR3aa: CATNPGDGDTQYF

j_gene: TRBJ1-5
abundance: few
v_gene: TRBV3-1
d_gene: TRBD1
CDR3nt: TGTGCCAGCAGCCCGGGCAGGGGGCCAAATCAGCCCCAGCATTTT
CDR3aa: CASSPGRGPNQPQHF

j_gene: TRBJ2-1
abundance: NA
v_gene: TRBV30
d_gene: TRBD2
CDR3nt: TGTGCCTCCCCGACTAGCGGGGATTACAATGAGCAGTTCTTC
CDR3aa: CASPTSGDYNEQFF

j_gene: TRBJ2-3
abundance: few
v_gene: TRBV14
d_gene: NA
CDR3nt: TGTGCCAGCAGCCAGTTGTTTGCAGATACGCAGTATTTT
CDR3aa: CASSQLFADTQYF

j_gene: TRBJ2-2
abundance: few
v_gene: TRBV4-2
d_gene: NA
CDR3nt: TGTGCCAGCAGCCGGGAAGCGGCGGGGAACACCGGGGAGCTGTTTTTT
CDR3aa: CASSREAAGNTGELFF

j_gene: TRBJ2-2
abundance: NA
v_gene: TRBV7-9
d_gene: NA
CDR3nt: TGTGCCAGCAGCTTAGGGTACGGCACCGGGGAGCTGTTTTTT
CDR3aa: CASSLGYGTGELFF

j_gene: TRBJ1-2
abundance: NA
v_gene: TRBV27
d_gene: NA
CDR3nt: TGTGCCAGCAGTTTATACCCCAGTGTTCCGGCGACGTATGGCTACACCTTC
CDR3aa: CASSLYPSVPATYGYTF

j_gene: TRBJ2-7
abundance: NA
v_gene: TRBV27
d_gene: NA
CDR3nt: TGTGCCAGCAGGACCTACGGGGGCGCGGAGGCCGAGCAGTACTTC
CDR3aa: CASRTYGGAEAEQYF